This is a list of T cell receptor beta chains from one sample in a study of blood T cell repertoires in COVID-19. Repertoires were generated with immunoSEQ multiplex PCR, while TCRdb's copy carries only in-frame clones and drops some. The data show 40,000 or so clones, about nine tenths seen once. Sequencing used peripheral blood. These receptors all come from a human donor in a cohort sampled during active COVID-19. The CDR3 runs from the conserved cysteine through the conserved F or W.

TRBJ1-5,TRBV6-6,CASLGGGQPQHF
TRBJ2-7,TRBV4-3,CASSQDINTAPYEQYF
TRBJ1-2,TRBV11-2,CASSLLSQGPNYGYTF
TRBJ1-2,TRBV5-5,CASRATGQATNYGYTF
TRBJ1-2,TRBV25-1,CASRGQSYGYTF
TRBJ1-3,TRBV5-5,CASSLARDRIGNTIYF
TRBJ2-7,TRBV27,CASSRDRVSYEQYF
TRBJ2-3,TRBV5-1,CASSPRAGGTDTQYF
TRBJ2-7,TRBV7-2,CASSPFGTDVSYEQYF
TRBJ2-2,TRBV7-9,CASSLRGSGELFF